This T cell receptor (beta chain) comes out of a study of graft-versus-host responses after intestinal transplantation. Study-wide context: Uniformly, recipients were administered anti-thymocyte globulin induction with subsequent tacrolimus and steroids for approximately 3 years.

The CDR3 sequence is 13 residues long. CDR1 is SQVTM, CDR2 ANQGSEA, per germline. The J segment lost 3 bases and the V segment lost 4 bases, leaving 2 bases of the junction unmatched. For this clone: Its target is not known.

Data came from immunoSEQ multiplex PCR; TCRdb stores just in-frame clones and leaves some out. The table has some 38,000 clones, roughly 93% seen once. The study's findings and limits: Some patients had graft-donor T cell macrochimerism, and their allografts showed high graft-versus-host to host-versus-graft clonal ratios. Ileal or blood samples showed some GvH clones first, and such clones were also found in recipient marrow. The highest levels of circulating GvH clones went along with early declines in HvG clones after transplant.

The rearrangement joins TRBV29-1 to TRBJ2-3, with 9 nucleotides matching TRBD2. This clonotype was obtained from a human donor who was the organ donor for an intestinal transplant. Sample: unstimulated CD8+ T cells sorted from spleen or lymph node cells, taken before transplant. The CDR3 DNA sequence: TGCAGCGTTGTTAGCGGGAGAACAGATACGCAGTATTTT. The encoded protein is CSVVSGRTDTQYF.